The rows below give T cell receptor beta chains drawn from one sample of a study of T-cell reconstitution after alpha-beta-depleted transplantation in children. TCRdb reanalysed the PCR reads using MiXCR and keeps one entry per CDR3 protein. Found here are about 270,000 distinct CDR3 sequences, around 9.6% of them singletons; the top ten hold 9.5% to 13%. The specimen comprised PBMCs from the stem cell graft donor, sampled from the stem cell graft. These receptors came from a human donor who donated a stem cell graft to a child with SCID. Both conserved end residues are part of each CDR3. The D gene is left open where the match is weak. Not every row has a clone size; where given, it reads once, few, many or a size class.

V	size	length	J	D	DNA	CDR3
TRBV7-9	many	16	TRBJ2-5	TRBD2	TGTGCCAGCAGTTCTCTAGCGGGGGAAACCTCAGAGACCCAGTACTTC	CASSSLAGETSETQYF
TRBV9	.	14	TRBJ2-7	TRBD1	TGTGCCAGCAGCGACGGACAGGGGGTCGACGAGCAGTACTTC	CASSDGQGVDEQYF
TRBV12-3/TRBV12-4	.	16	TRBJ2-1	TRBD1	TGTGCCAGCAGTTTAAGGGGAGGGACAGGGGGCAATGAGCAGTTCTTC	CASSLRGGTGGNEQFF
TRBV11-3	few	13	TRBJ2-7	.	TGTGCCAGCAGCTTAGGCAGGTTTGACGAGCAGTACTTC	CASSLGRFDEQYF
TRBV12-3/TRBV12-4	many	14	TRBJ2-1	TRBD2	TGTGCCAGCAGTTTATCGGCGGGGGGCAATGAGCAGTTCTTC	CASSLSAGGNEQFF
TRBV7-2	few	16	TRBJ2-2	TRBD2	TGTGCCAGCAGCTCGCGGACTAGCGGGGGAGGTGGGGAGCTGTTTTTT	CASSSRTSGGGGELFF
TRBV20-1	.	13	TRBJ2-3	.	TGCAGTGCTAGAGGACACCGCTTGGATACGCAGTATTTT	CSARGHRLDTQYF
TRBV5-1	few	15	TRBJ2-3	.	TGCGCCAGCAGCTTGGTCGCTTTGCCGGGAGATACGCAGTATTTT	CASSLVALPGDTQYF
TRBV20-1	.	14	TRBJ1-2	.	TGCAGTGCTAGCCAAGGCCTTAGTGGCTATGGCTACACCTTC	CSASQGLSGYGYTF
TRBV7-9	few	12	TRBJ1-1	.	TGTGCCAGCAGCTCGCGGGACGGTGAAGCTTTCTTT	CASSSRDGEAFF
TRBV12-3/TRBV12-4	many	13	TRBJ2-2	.	TGTGCCAGCAGTTTCAGGGTCGCCGGGGAGCTGTTTTTT	CASSFRVAGELFF
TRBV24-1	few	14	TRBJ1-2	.	TGTGCCACCAGTGAACCCACTCAGGACTATGGCTACACCTTC	CATSEPTQDYGYTF
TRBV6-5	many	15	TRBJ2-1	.	TGTGCCAGCAGTTACGTCGGGGGCCGCTACAATGAGCAGTTCTTC	CASSYVGGRYNEQFF
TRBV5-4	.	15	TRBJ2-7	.	TGTGCCAGCAGCTTGGGGGGTAGCGGTTCCTACGAGCAGTACTTC	CASSLGGSGSYEQYF
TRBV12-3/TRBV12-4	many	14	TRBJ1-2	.	TGTGCCAGCAGGCGGGGGGAGGCGAACTATGGCTACACCTTC	CASRRGEANYGYTF
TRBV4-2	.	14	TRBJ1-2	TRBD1	TGTGCCAGCAGCCAATCAGGGGGCGGATCTGGCTACACCTTC	CASSQSGGGSGYTF
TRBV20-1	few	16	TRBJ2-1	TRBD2	TGCAGTGCTAGATCCGGACTAGGGAACTCCTACAATGAGCAGTTCTTC	CSARSGLGNSYNEQFF
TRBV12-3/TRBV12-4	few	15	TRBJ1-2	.	TGTGCCAGCAGCCCGTCTTCAGGGAGAAGCTATGGCTACACCTTC	CASSPSSGRSYGYTF
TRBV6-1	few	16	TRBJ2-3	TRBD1	TGTGCCAGCAGTACCGGACAGGCCTTTAGCACAGATACGCAGTATTTT	CASSTGQAFSTDTQYF
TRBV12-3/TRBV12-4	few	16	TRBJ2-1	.	TGTGCCAGCAGTTTGTCCCCGCCAGGGGCAGGCAATGAGCAGTTCTTC	CASSLSPPGAGNEQFF
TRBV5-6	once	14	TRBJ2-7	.	TGTGCCAGCAGCATGAAACGGATCGCCAATGAGCAGTACTTC	CASSMKRIANEQYF
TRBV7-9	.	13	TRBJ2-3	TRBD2	TGTGCCAGCGTCCTAGCGGGCACAGATACGCAGTATTTT	CASVLAGTDTQYF
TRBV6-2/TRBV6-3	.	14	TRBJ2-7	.	TGTGCCAGCAGCCTCTGGGAAGTCGTCTCCGAGCAGTACTTC	CASSLWEVVSEQYF
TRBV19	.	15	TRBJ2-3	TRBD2	TGTGCCAGTAGTACCCAGGGAGGGGTGGGAGATACGCAGTATTTT	CASSTQGGVGDTQYF
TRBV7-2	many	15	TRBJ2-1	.	TGTGCCAGCACCCAGAGGGGGGGGCGGTACAATGAGCAGTTCTTC	CASTQRGGRYNEQFF
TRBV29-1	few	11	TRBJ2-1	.	TGCAGCGTTGACCGTTCGGATGAGCAGTTCTTC	CSVDRSDEQFF
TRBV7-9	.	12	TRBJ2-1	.	TGTGCCAGCAGCTTCACTGGTAATGAGCAGTTCTTC	CASSFTGNEQFF
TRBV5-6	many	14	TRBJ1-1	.	TGTGCCAGCAGCCGTCCGGGGGGCAACACTGAAGCTTTCTTT	CASSRPGGNTEAFF
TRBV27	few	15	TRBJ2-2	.	TGTGCCAGCAGTCCCTTTGTGCAGTCCACCGGGGAGCTGTTTTTT	CASSPFVQSTGELFF
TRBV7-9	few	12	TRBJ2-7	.	TGTGCCAGCAGCTTCCCTCGGGACGAGCAGTACTTC	CASSFPRDEQYF
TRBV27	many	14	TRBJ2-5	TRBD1	TGTGCCAGCAGTTTATCCCCAGGGGGAGAGACCCAGTACTTC	CASSLSPGGETQYF
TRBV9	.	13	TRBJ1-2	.	TGTGCCAGCAGCGTAGCGGTGGGTGATGGCTACACCTTC	CASSVAVGDGYTF
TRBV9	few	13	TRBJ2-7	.	TGTGCCAGCAGCGTAGAAAGCTCCTACGAGCAGTACTTC	CASSVESSYEQYF
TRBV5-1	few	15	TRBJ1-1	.	TGCGCCAGCAGCTTGGCCTCCCCCGGGAACACTGAAGCTTTCTTT	CASSLASPGNTEAFF
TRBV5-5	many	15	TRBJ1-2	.	TGTGCCAGCAGCTTGGTCAGCCAACCCCTCGATGGCTACACCTTC	CASSLVSQPLDGYTF
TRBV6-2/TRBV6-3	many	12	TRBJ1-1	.	TGTGCCAGCAGTTACGGTGACTCTGAAGCTTTCTTT	CASSYGDSEAFF
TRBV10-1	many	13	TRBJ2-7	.	TGCGCCAGCAGTGAGTCGGGAACAGACGAGCAGTACTTC	CASSESGTDEQYF
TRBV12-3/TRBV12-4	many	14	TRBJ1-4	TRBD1	TGTGCCAGCAGTTTGACAGGGGAGGATGAAAAACTGTTTTTT	CASSLTGEDEKLFF
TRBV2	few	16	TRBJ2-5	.	TGTGCCAGCAGCGCGCTGGGGAGCCTGGAAGAGATCACCCAGTACTTC	CASSALGSLEEITQYF